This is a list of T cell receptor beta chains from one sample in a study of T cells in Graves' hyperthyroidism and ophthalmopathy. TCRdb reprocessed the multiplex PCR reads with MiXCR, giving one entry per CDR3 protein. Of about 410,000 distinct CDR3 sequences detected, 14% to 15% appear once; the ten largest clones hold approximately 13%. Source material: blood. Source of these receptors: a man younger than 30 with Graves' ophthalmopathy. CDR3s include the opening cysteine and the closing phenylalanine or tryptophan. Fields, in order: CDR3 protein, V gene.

CDR3 protein: CASSYWSGYGYTF; V gene: TRBV6-2/TRBV6-3
CDR3 protein: CASRISGTTLGTEAFF; V gene: TRBV6-1
CDR3 protein: CASRDRVTKNIQYF; V gene: TRBV6-1
CDR3 protein: CASRRVAGGLGEQFF; V gene: TRBV5-1
CDR3 protein: CASSLAAGQGSYEQYF; V gene: TRBV7-8
CDR3 protein: CASTSGGAGNEQFF; V gene: TRBV19
CDR3 protein: CASSFRAGHGYTF; V gene: TRBV27
CDR3 protein: CASRPPGPNSNYGYTF; V gene: TRBV6-1
CDR3 protein: CASSLGTGSSTDTQYF; V gene: TRBV5-1
CDR3 protein: CASSQEGLRGPQHF; V gene: TRBV4-1
CDR3 protein: CASSYLADSYEQYF; V gene: TRBV6-5
CDR3 protein: CASGGGNEQFF; V gene: TRBV7-9
CDR3 protein: CASSYSRSRLAGDEQFF; V gene: TRBV6-2/TRBV6-3
CDR3 protein: CASSHAQSTDTQYF; V gene: TRBV3-1
CDR3 protein: CSGLADYNEQFF; V gene: TRBV20-1
CDR3 protein: CASSPPDSPPKTQYF; V gene: TRBV7-8
CDR3 protein: CSAGKGGDEQFF; V gene: TRBV29-1
CDR3 protein: CASSVRDRVIGELFF; V gene: TRBV9
CDR3 protein: CASTIVSGTQQFF; V gene: TRBV28
CDR3 protein: CASSLGTGRDTQYF; V gene: TRBV5-1
CDR3 protein: CASSVNRGVGYNEQFF; V gene: TRBV11-3
CDR3 protein: CASSLEHQETQYF; V gene: TRBV5-8